This is a list of T cell receptor beta chains from one sample in a study of shared clonotypes between healthy human individuals. Sequencing was performed with immunoSEQ multiplex PCR; in TCRdb, only in-frame clones are kept and a portion is missing. Of about 2.1 million clones in the sample, over 85% were seen once. Material: naive CD8+ T cells from PBMCs. These receptors were taken from a young man in good health. Some clones in this sample may be carry-over from other donors' samples. CDR3s include the opening cysteine and the closing phenylalanine or tryptophan. Each record gives: J gene, V gene, D gene, clone size, CDR3 DNA, CDR3 protein. A D gene is named only where the DNA matches it firmly. Expanded clones get a size class; other rows say once, few or many, or leave the size out.

J gene: TRBJ2-7; V gene: TRBV2; D gene: TRBD2; clone size: .; CDR3 DNA: TGTGCCAGCAAACCAGCGGGAGTGGACGAGCAGTACTTC; CDR3 protein: CASKPAGVDEQYF
J gene: TRBJ2-1; V gene: TRBV7-2; D gene: TRBD2; clone size: .; CDR3 DNA: TGTGCCAGCAGCCTCATAGCGGGAGTGGTATACAATGAGCAGTTCTTC; CDR3 protein: CASSLIAGVVYNEQFF
J gene: TRBJ2-3; V gene: TRBV7-8; D gene: .; clone size: .; CDR3 DNA: TGTGCCAGCAGGGGGGGAAAGGGTGGCACAGATACGCAGTATTTT; CDR3 protein: CASRGGKGGTDTQYF
J gene: TRBJ1-2; V gene: TRBV9; D gene: .; clone size: .; CDR3 DNA: TGTGCCAGCAGCGTAGGGACAGACTATGGCTACACCTTC; CDR3 protein: CASSVGTDYGYTF
J gene: TRBJ2-7; V gene: TRBV28; D gene: .; clone size: .; CDR3 DNA: TGTGCCAGCAGTCCCAGGGGAACCGAGCAGTACTTC; CDR3 protein: CASSPRGTEQYF
J gene: TRBJ2-2; V gene: TRBV4-1; D gene: TRBD1; clone size: .; CDR3 DNA: TGCGCCAGCAGCCCCTCCGGGACAGGGCGTCCCGGGGAGCTGTTTTTT; CDR3 protein: CASSPSGTGRPGELFF
J gene: TRBJ2-5; V gene: TRBV7-7; D gene: .; clone size: .; CDR3 DNA: TGTGCCAGCAGCCCCACCTCGGATGGCTGGGCCCAGTACTTC; CDR3 protein: CASSPTSDGWAQYF
J gene: TRBJ2-7; V gene: TRBV11-1; D gene: .; clone size: .; CDR3 DNA: TGTGCCAGCAGATCACAGGGCTACGAGCAGTACTTC; CDR3 protein: CASRSQGYEQYF
J gene: TRBJ1-4; V gene: TRBV6-5; D gene: TRBD1; clone size: .; CDR3 DNA: TGTGCCAGCAGCAAGGAGGGACAGGTAGATGAAAAACTGTTTTTT; CDR3 protein: CASSKEGQVDEKLFF
J gene: TRBJ2-5; V gene: TRBV19; D gene: .; clone size: .; CDR3 DNA: TGTGCCAGTAGTGATGGGTCTGGAGAGACCCAGTACTTC; CDR3 protein: CASSDGSGETQYF
J gene: TRBJ2-2; V gene: TRBV28; D gene: .; clone size: .; CDR3 DNA: TGTGCCAGCAGTTTCACAGGGCTCGGCACCGGGGAGCTGTTTTTT; CDR3 protein: CASSFTGLGTGELFF
J gene: TRBJ1-5; V gene: TRBV7-8; D gene: .; clone size: once; CDR3 DNA: TGTGCCAGCAGCCTGGGACAAAATCAGCCCCAGCATTTT; CDR3 protein: CASSLGQNQPQHF
J gene: TRBJ1-2; V gene: TRBV6-4; D gene: .; clone size: .; CDR3 DNA: TGTGCCAGCAGGGACACCTCTAACTATGGCTACACCTTC; CDR3 protein: CASRDTSNYGYTF